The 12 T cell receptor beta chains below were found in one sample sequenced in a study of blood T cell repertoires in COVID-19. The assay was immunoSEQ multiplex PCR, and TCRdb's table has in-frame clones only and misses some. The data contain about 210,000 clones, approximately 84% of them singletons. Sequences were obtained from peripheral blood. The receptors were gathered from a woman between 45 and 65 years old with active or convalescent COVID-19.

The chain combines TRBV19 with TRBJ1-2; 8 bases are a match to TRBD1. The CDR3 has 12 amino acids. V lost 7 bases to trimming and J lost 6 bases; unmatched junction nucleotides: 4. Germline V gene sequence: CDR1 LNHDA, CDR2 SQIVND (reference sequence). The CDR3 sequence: CASTQGADGYTF. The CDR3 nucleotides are TGTGCCAGTACGCAGGGGGCCGATGGCTACACCTTC.

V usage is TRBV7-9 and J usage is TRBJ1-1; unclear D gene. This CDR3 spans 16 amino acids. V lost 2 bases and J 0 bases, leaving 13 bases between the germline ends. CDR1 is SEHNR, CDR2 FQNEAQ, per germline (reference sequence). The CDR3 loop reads CASSLLPSLMNTEAFF. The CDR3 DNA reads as TGTGCCAGCAGCTTACTTCCTAGTCTCATGAACACTGAAGCTTTCTTT.

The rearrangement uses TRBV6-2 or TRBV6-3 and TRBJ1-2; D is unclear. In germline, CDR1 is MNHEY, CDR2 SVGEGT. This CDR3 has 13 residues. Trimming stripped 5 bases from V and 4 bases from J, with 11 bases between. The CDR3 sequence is CASSDGPSYGYTF. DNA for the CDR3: TGTGCCAGCAGTGATGGGCCTTCCTATGGCTACACCTTC.

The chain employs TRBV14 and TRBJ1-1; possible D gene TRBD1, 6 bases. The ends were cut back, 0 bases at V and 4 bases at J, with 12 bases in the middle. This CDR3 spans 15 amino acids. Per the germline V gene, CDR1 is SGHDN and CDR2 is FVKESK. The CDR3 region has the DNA TGTGCCAGCAGCCAAGATCAGGGGTGGACCACTGAAGCTTTCTTT. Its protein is CASSQDQGWTTEAFF.

Here the CDR3 reads CASLPRQVGTEAFF. The CDR3, as DNA: TGTGCCAGCCTCCCCAGACAGGTGGGGACTGAAGCTTTCTTT. This sequence joins TRBV2 and TRBJ1-1, with D tentatively TRBD1 (6 bases). The CDR3 length is 14 residues. CDR1 and CDR2 from the germline V gene are SNHLY and FYNNEI. V was trimmed by 8 bases and J by 5 bases, leaving 18 bases between them.

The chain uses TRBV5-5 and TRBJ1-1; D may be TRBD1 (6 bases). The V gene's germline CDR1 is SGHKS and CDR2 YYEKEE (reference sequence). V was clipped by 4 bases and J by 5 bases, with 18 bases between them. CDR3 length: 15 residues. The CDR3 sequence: CASSPLMGAGTEAFF. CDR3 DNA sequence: TGTGCCAGCAGCCCCCTTATGGGGGCAGGTACTGAAGCTTTCTTT.

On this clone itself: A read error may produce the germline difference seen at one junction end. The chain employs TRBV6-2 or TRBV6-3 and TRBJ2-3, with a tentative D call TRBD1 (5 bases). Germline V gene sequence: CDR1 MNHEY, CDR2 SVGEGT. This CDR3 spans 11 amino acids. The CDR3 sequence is CASRRGHTQYF. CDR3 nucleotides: TGTGCCAGCCGCCGCGGACATACCCAGTATTTT.

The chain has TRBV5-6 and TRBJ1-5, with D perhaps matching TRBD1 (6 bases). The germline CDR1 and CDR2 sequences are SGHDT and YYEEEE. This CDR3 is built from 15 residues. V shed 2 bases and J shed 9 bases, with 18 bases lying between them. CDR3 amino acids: CASSFGGAPQGPQHF. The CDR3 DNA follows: TGTGCCAGCAGCTTTGGGGGGGCCCCGCAGGGGCCCCAGCATTTT.

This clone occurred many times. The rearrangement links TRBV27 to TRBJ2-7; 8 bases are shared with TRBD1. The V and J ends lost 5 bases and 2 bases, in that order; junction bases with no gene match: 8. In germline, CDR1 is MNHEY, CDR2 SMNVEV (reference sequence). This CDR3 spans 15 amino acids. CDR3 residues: CASSPTGTGPYEQYF. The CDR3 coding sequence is TGTGCCAGCAGTCCCACCGGGACAGGACCCTACGAGCAGTACTTC.

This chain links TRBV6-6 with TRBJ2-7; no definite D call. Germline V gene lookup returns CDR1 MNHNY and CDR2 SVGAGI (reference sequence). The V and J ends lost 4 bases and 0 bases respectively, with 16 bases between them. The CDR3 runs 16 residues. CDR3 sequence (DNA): TGTGCCAGCAGTTTTTTTCCCAGTCTCCACTCCTACGAGCAGTACGTC. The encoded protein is CASSFFPSLHSYEQYV.

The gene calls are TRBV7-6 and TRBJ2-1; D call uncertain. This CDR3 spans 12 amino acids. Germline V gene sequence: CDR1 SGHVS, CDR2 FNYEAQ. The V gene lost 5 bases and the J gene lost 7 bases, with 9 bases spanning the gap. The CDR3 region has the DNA TGTGCCAGCAGCCGTCTAGAGAATGAGCAGTTCTTC. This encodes CASSRLENEQFF.

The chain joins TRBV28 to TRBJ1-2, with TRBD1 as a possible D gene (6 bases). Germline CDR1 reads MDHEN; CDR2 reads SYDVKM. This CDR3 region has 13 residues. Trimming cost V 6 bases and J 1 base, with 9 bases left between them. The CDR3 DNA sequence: TGTGCCAGCAGGTCAGGGGTTAACTATGGCTACACCTTC. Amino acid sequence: CASRSGVNYGYTF.